The 5 T cell receptor beta chains below were found in one sample sequenced in a study of cytomegalovirus exposure and HLA in healthy donors (dated by TCRdb to the late 2010s). Libraries were constructed by the immunoSEQ multiplex PCR assay. A mixture of 60 forward primers for TCR Vbeta segments and 13 reverse primers for TCR Jbeta segments was used in the multiplex PCR. In TCRdb, the immuneACCESS table is reduced to in-frame sequences with V and J assigned. These tables do not hold every clone; where another copy was compared, an unresolved V gene accounts for under half, and the others remain unexplained. The sample table shows roughly 120,000 clones, and around three quarters are seen once. The ten largest clones take up about 2% of the sample. The sample taken for sequencing was PBMCs. The receptors shown here come from a man aged 18 to 29 in good health and CMV-seronegative.

V usage is TRBV6-1 and J usage is TRBJ2-2; 7 nucleotides align to TRBD2. The CDR3 is 15 residues long. J lost 1 base, V lost 6 bases, and 5 bases had no gene match. Germline loops: CDR1 MNHNS, CDR2 SASEGT. The CDR3 DNA reads as TGTGCCAGCAGCCCCGGGACTAAGAACACCGGGGAGCTGTTTTTT. Protein: CASSPGTKNTGELFF.

The chain carries TRBV5-1 and TRBJ1-2; D is uncertain. CDR3 size: 15 residues. Trimming pared 2 bases from V and 3 bases from J, leaving 14 bases between. The germline gives CDR1 SGHRS, CDR2 YFSETQ. The CDR3 here is CASSFGEGFDYGYTF. CDR3 DNA: TGCGCCAGCAGCTTCGGGGAGGGTTTCGACTATGGCTACACCTTC.

The rearrangement links TRBV5-6 to TRBJ2-7; 7 bases match TRBD2. Unmatched junction bases numbered 8, after V lost 0 bases and J lost 2 bases. This CDR3 has 16 amino acids. The germline CDR1 and CDR2 sequences are SGHDT and YYEEEE. CDR3 region: CASSLVRGRGTYEQYF. CDR3 in DNA: TGTGCCAGCAGCTTGGTTCGCGGGAGAGGGACCTACGAGCAGTACTTC. Using reference TRBV5-6 and TRBJ2-7 for the parts outside the CDR3, the full variable domain is DAGVTQSPTHLIKTRGQQVTLRCSPKSGHDTVSWYQQALGQGPQFIFQYYEEEERQRGNFPDRFSGHQFPNYSSELNVNALLLGDSALYLCASSLVRGRGTYEQYFGPGTRLTVT.

The chain employs TRBV5-1 and TRBJ1-2; tentatively, D is TRBD1 (6 bases). The CDR3 length is 15 residues. The germline gives CDR1 SGHRS, CDR2 YFSETQ. The ends were cut back, 0 bases at V and 2 bases at J, with 11 bases in the middle. In DNA form, the CDR3 reads TGCGCCAGCAGCTTGGGCCCAGGGGCCAACTATGGCTACACCTTC. This gives the protein CASSLGPGANYGYTF.

This rearrangement joins TRBV13 to TRBJ2-3; possible D gene TRBD1, 6 bases. The V gene's germline CDR1 is PRHDT and CDR2 FYEKMQ (reference sequence). Trimming took 5 bases from V and 5 from J, leaving 8 bases between them. The CDR3 runs 12 residues. The CDR3 region is CASSPRGDTQYF. The CDR3 DNA sequence: TGTGCCAGCAGCCCCAGGGGAGATACGCAGTATTTT.